These T cell receptor beta chains were read from a single sample in a study of T cell responses to AZD1222 COVID-19 vaccine. Data came from immunoSEQ multiplex PCR; TCRdb stores just in-frame clones and leaves some out. Of thousands of clones in the sample, over 75% were seen once. The material was peripheral blood, obtained 28 days after the second AZD1222 dose. These receptors were obtained from an adult who received the AZD1222 COVID-19 vaccine. CDR3s include the opening cysteine and the closing phenylalanine or tryptophan. A D gene is named only where the DNA matches it firmly. Size is stated for part of the rows, as once, few or many counts, or as a class when the clone is expanded.

V	size	J	D	DNA	CDR3
TRBV12-3/TRBV12-4	.	TRBJ2-3	.	TGTGCCAGCAGTTTCACAGATACGCAGTATTTT	CASSFTDTQYF
TRBV7-9	.	TRBJ1-2	.	TGTGCCAGCAGCTTAGCGCGGGACGGCTATGGCTACACCTTC	CASSLARDGYGYTF
TRBV4-3	few	TRBJ1-2	.	TGCGCCAGCAGCCAAGGGGGAGAGGGTGAAGGCTACACCTTC	CASSQGGEGEGYTF
TRBV5-1	.	TRBJ2-2	TRBD2	TGCGCCAGCAAGAGCCTAGCGGGAGGGCCAAGCACCGGGGAGCTGTTTTTT	CASKSLAGGPSTGELFF
TRBV19	once	TRBJ1-1	.	TGTGCCAGTAGTATGGAGGGGGTTTACACTGAAGCTTTCTTT	CASSMEGVYTEAFF
TRBV9	.	TRBJ2-7	TRBD2	TGTGCCAGCAGCGTAGCGGCCCTAGCGGGACCCGAGCAGTACTTC	CASSVAALAGPEQYF
TRBV7-9	.	TRBJ1-6	.	TGTGCCAGCAGCCGGGGACGGAATCCGCAACTAGACTATTCACCCCTCCACTTT	CASSRGRNPQLDYSPLHF
TRBV19	.	TRBJ2-7	.	TGTGCCAGTAGCCAATTCCACAGGTACGAGCAGTACTTC	CASSQFHRYEQYF
TRBV5-4	.	TRBJ2-7	TRBD2	TGTGCCAGCAGCTTGGGGAGCGGGAGTGCCCCCTACGAGCAGTACTTC	CASSLGSGSAPYEQYF
TRBV9	.	TRBJ2-1	TRBD1	TGTGCCAGCAGCGTAGCGCCGGGACAGGGGGCCAATGAGCAGTTCTTC	CASSVAPGQGANEQFF
TRBV19	.	TRBJ2-1	.	TGTGCCAGTAGTATCGGGGAATACAATGAGCAGTTCTTC	CASSIGEYNEQFF
TRBV7-4	.	TRBJ2-7	.	TGTGCCAGCAGCCGCCCGCGGACCGAGCAGTACTTC	CASSRPRTEQYF
TRBV9	.	TRBJ2-1	TRBD2	TGTGCCAGCAGCCTCGGCGGGAGTAGGGATGAGCAGTTCTTC	CASSLGGSRDEQFF
TRBV9	.	TRBJ2-2	TRBD2	TGTGCCAGCTCCGTCGCCGCCGGCGGGAGTAATGGATGGTACACCGGGGAGCTGTTTTTT	CASSVAAGGSNGWYTGELFF
TRBV7-2	.	TRBJ2-1	TRBD2	TGTGCCAGCAGCTTATGGGGGGGTTCCTACAATGAGCAGTTCTTC	CASSLWGGSYNEQFF
TRBV19	.	TRBJ1-2	.	TGTGCCAGTAGTCAGGCAGGGAACTATGGCTACACCTTC	CASSQAGNYGYTF
TRBV2	.	TRBJ1-1	TRBD1	TGTGCCAGCAGGGGACAGCCGAACACTGAAGCTTTCTTT	CASRGQPNTEAFF
TRBV19	.	TRBJ2-1	TRBD2	TGTGCCAGTAGCCCTCTAGCGGCAAGCCCGTTCTTC	CASSPLAASPFF
TRBV29-1	.	TRBJ2-1	.	TGCAGCGCAAACCGGGATTTTACCTACAATGAGCAGTTCTTC	CSANRDFTYNEQFF
TRBV15	once	TRBJ1-3	.	TGTGCCACCAGCAGAGATGGGGGGCGTTGGAACACCATATATTTT	CATSRDGGRWNTIYF
TRBV28	.	TRBJ2-7	.	TGTGCCAGCAGTTCGCCGGCAGCGGGCGTCTCCTACGAGCAGTACTTC	CASSSPAAGVSYEQYF
TRBV30	.	TRBJ2-7	.	TGTGCCTGGAACCCCAGGGGGAGGGCCTCTCGGGGGGAGCAGTACTTC	CAWNPRGRASRGEQYF
TRBV7-2	.	TRBJ2-1	TRBD2	TGTGCCAGCAGCTTTACTAGCGGCTACAATGAGCAGTTCTTC	CASSFTSGYNEQFF
TRBV19	.	TRBJ1-2	.	TGTGCCAGTAGTCTTCGGACGGAGCGCCGGTTGGGATATGGCTACACCTTC	CASSLRTERRLGYGYTF
TRBV6-5	once	TRBJ2-7	.	TGTGCCAGCAGGGCCCTGCCCCCACCTATCTACGAGCAGTACTTC	CASRALPPPIYEQYF
TRBV29-1	.	TRBJ2-2	.	TGCAGCGTTGTCTTGGGGGGAGCGAACACCGGGGAGCTGTTTTTT	CSVVLGGANTGELFF
TRBV29-1	.	TRBJ1-5	TRBD1	TGCAGCGTTGAGTTGGGGACAGGCAATCAGCCCCAGCATTTT	CSVELGTGNQPQHF
TRBV5-1	.	TRBJ2-3	.	TGCGCCAGCCGGGCAGGGGCCAACACAGATACGCAGTATTTT	CASRAGANTDTQYF
TRBV7-2	.	TRBJ1-6	.	TGTGCCAGCAGCTTAGATCAGGGTCTCAGACCCCTCCACTTT	CASSLDQGLRPLHF
TRBV5-1	.	TRBJ1-2	TRBD1	TGCGCCAGCAGCTCGACAGGGCCTGGCGGCTACACCTTC	CASSSTGPGGYTF
TRBV6-2/TRBV6-3	.	TRBJ2-1	.	TGTGCCAGCAGTTCGCCGCACAGGGCGCCCCTAGGTGAGCAGTTCTTC	CASSSPHRAPLGEQFF
TRBV28	once	TRBJ1-2	TRBD1	TGTGCCAGCAGTGACCGACAGGGGTACTATGGCTACACCTTC	CASSDRQGYYGYTF
TRBV9	.	TRBJ1-2	TRBD1	TGTGCCAGCAGCGAGGCCTCCGGACAGGGAGGGGGCTACACCTTC	CASSEASGQGGGYTF
TRBV18	.	TRBJ2-7	.	TGTGCCAGCTCACCGCCGAACTCGAACTACGAGCAGTACTTC	CASSPPNSNYEQYF
TRBV5-4	once	TRBJ2-3	.	TGTGCCAGCAGCTTGTCACGTAGGGTTGCAGATACGCAGTATTTT	CASSLSRRVADTQYF
TRBV5-1	.	TRBJ2-3	TRBD2	TGCGCCAGCAGCTCGGCTAGCGGGGATGCAGATACGCAGTATTTT	CASSSASGDADTQYF
TRBV10-3	.	TRBJ2-2	TRBD1	TGTGCCATCAAGACCGGGACAGCGAACACCGGGGAGCTGTTTTTT	CAIKTGTANTGELFF
TRBV4-3	few	TRBJ2-7	.	TGCGCCAGCAGCCCCGGGCCACCCCAGTCCTACGAGCAGTACTTC	CASSPGPPQSYEQYF
TRBV5-1	.	TRBJ2-2	.	TGCGCCAGCAGCTTGGGCTGGGGGCGAAACACCGGGGAGCTGTTTTTT	CASSLGWGRNTGELFF
TRBV29-1	.	TRBJ1-2	TRBD1	TGCAGCGCCGGGACAGGGACCTATGGCTACACCTTC	CSAGTGTYGYTF
TRBV7-2	.	TRBJ2-5	TRBD2	TGTGCCAGCAGTCAACCGAAGGGGCTAGCGGTAAATCAAGAGACCCAGTACTTC	CASSQPKGLAVNQETQYF
TRBV5-1	.	TRBJ2-5	.	TGCGCCAGCAGCTTGGCCGGAGGGGAAGAGACCCAGTACTTC	CASSLAGGEETQYF
TRBV7-2	.	TRBJ2-7	.	TGTGCCAGCAGCTTAGTTTGGGGAGCCAATGGCGAGCAGTACTTC	CASSLVWGANGEQYF
TRBV28	few	TRBJ2-4	.	TGTGCCAGCAGTTTACCAGGGCTAGCCAAAAACATTCAGTACTTC	CASSLPGLAKNIQYF
TRBV9	.	TRBJ1-1	.	TGTGCCAGCAGCGTAGCTACTGGGCAGTACAACACTGAAGCTTTCTTT	CASSVATGQYNTEAFF
TRBV11-2	.	TRBJ1-6	.	TGTGCCAGCAGCCGAAGGGAAGGGGGTCCCTATAATTCACCCCTCCACTTT	CASSRREGGPYNSPLHF
TRBV7-3	.	TRBJ2-3	TRBD1	TGTGCCAGCAGCCGAGGACAGGGGGCAAGCACAGATACGCAGTATTTT	CASSRGQGASTDTQYF
TRBV3-1/TRBV3-2	.	TRBJ2-7	TRBD1	TGTGCCAGCTCTCTCAGGGGGCATAATCGGGTCTACGAGCAGTACTTC	CASSLRGHNRVYEQYF
TRBV11-3	once	TRBJ2-7	TRBD1	TGTGCCAGCAGCTCCCGGGACAGGGCCCCCGAGCAGTACTTC	CASSSRDRAPEQYF
TRBV7-2	.	TRBJ2-1	.	TGTGCCAGCAGCTTAAAGTTCGGCGGCTACAATGAGCAGTTCTTC	CASSLKFGGYNEQFF
TRBV7-8	.	TRBJ1-1	.	TGTGCCAGCAGCCCGCTGGGCACTGAAGCTTTCTTT	CASSPLGTEAFF
TRBV7-9	.	TRBJ1-2	.	TGTGCCAGCAGTCCCGATGTGGGCCTCTATGGCTACACCTTC	CASSPDVGLYGYTF